In this sample, the clone carrying this T cell receptor (beta chain) turned up once. These data belong to a study of shared clonotypes between healthy human individuals. V dropped 5 bases and J dropped 2; count of bases not matched to a gene: 5. The CDR3 runs 15 residues. Germline CDR1 is SGHAT and CDR2 is FQNNGV. Assay execution took place at the deep level. Clones were sequenced by immunoSEQ multiplex PCR, and TCRdb holds only the in-frame ones, with some missing. The sample has about 330,000 clones, roughly 87% seen once; the top ten hold 15% to 20%. This chain joins TRBV11-2 and TRBJ2-7, with 11 bases lining up with TRBD1. This sequence originates from a man between 18 and 35 years old in good health. Sequences were obtained from memory CD8+ T cells sorted from blood. Subset: CD45RO+ cells pooled with CCR7-negative TemRA cells. CDR3 sequence reads: CASSEWTGGAYEQYF. CDR3 bases: TGTGCCAGCAGCGAATGGACAGGGGGCGCCTACGAGCAGTACTTC.